This T cell receptor beta chain was captured in a study of OX40 agonist ivuxolimab in advanced cancers. Whole-study context: The group had a mean age of roughly 56 years, ranged from roughly 23 to 85, and was roughly 80% male. Prior therapy, whether anti-PD-1, anti-PD-L1 or anti-CTLA-4, was allowed, and under 50% had some. General study findings and limits: Dose levels from 0.1 to 3.0 mg/kg saw CD4+ and CD8+ blood T cells expand clonally by week 6.

Repertoires were generated with immunoSEQ multiplex PCR, while TCRdb's copy carries only in-frame clones and drops some. There are about 27,000 clones in the sample; around 83% occur only once, and 21% lies in the top ten. Worth noting for this clone: The antigen is unknown.

In germline, CDR1 is LNHDA, CDR2 SQIVND (reference sequence). Trimming took 5 bases from V and 8 from J, leaving 21 bases between them. The CDR3 loop spans 15 amino acids. This receptor was taken from an adult with an advanced solid tumor such as melanoma, head and neck, liver or kidney cancer. The specimen was CD4+ or CD8+ T cells sorted from blood, collected in a trial of the OX40 agonist ivuxolimab. The rearrangement links TRBV19 to TRBJ1-2, with TRBD1 as a possible D gene (6 bases). CDR3 loop: CASSPGSGGFRGYTF. CDR3 sequence (DNA): TGTGCCAGTAGTCCCGGGTCTGGGGGCTTTAGGGGCTACACCTTC.